This TCR beta chain was sequenced for a study of human T cells and chemical hapten exposure. At the level of the study: Sensitization used 2% DPC on approximately 2 cm by approximately 2 cm upper inner arm skin. Among samples, TCR yields varied mainly because of small differences in pooled library volume. General study points: Patch test score rose with PT1 expanded TCRs, significant at 8, 16, 32, not 4.

As for time point: patch test 1, 2 weeks after DPC sensitization. The treatment was: therapeutic diphenylcyclopropenone sensitization with weekly scalp DPC. In TCRdb, the RACE reads were re-called with MiXCR into one record per CDR3 protein. The sample includes about 57,000 distinct CDR3 sequences, 7% to 10% of them seen just once. This CDR3 spans 12 amino acids. V was trimmed by 5 bases and J by 5 bases, leaving 12 bases between them. Per the germline V gene, CDR1 is DFQATT and CDR2 is SNEGSKA (reference sequence). About this clonotype: Its cognate antigen is unknown.

The chain recombines TRBV20-1 with TRBJ1-1; possibly TRBD1 for D (6 bases). This TCR was recovered from a woman aged 35 to 49 with alopecia areata. Some clones in this sample may be carry-over from other donors' samples. The sample was whole blood, taken in connection with sensitization to the hapten diphenylcyclopropenone (DPC). The chain's CDR3 is CSARGQRTEAFF. CDR3 nucleotide sequence: TGCAGTGCTCGAGGACAGAGGACTGAAGCTTTCTTT.